This T cell receptor (beta chain) was observed in a study of OX40 agonist ivuxolimab in advanced cancers. The assay was immunoSEQ multiplex PCR, and TCRdb's table has in-frame clones only and misses some. The repertoire holds 60,000 to 100,000 clones, with 94% as singletons. V shed 6 bases, J shed 8 bases, and the junction held 4 bases outside the gene matches. The CDR3 has 12 residues. Germline lookup yields CDR1 MNHEY and CDR2 SVGAGI. This receptor was taken from an adult with an advanced solid tumor such as melanoma, head and neck, liver or kidney cancer. The sample consisted of CD4+ or CD8+ T cells sorted from blood, taken in a trial of the OX40 agonist ivuxolimab. The chain is built from TRBV6-5 and TRBJ1-2, with 9 bases matching TRBD1. CDR3 DNA sequence: TGTGCCAGCAGAACAGGGGGCTGGGGCTACACCTTC. It yields the protein CASRTGGWGYTF.